This T cell receptor beta chain appears in the sequencing data of a study of T-cell reconstitution after alpha-beta-depleted transplantation in children. TCRbeta library preparation incorporated unique molecular identifiers. TCRdb reprocessed the PCR reads via MiXCR and lists one record per CDR3 protein. The data hold more than 200,000 distinct CDR3 sequences, with 20% to 30% observed a single time. The CDR3 has 14 residues. V was pared by 7 bases and J by 8 bases, with 20 bases between. Study-level findings and limits: Recipient T cells and thymic progenitors that survived gave rise to the high TCRbeta diversity observed at day 60 in some patients. Several hundred rapidly expanded clones from non-depleted graft cells reportedly supplied alpha-beta T cells about two months post-transplant. Newly produced T cells mostly provided counts and TCRbeta diversity after one year, as hyperexpanded clones declined.

This clonotype was counted at least ten times. The antigen is unknown. This sequence originates from a female patient younger than 10 who had a stem cell transplant for congenital amegakaryocytic thrombocytopenia, so the T cells may come from the graft donor. The chain employs TRBV12-3 or TRBV12-4 and TRBJ1-2; D not certain. The specimen was PBMCs, mostly from graft donor cells, collected 360 days after TCRalphabeta/CD19-depleted stem cell transplant. CDR3 loop: CASTSQWRWWGYTF. In nucleotides, the CDR3 is TGTGCCAGCACTTCCCAGTGGAGGTGGTGGGGCTACACCTTC.